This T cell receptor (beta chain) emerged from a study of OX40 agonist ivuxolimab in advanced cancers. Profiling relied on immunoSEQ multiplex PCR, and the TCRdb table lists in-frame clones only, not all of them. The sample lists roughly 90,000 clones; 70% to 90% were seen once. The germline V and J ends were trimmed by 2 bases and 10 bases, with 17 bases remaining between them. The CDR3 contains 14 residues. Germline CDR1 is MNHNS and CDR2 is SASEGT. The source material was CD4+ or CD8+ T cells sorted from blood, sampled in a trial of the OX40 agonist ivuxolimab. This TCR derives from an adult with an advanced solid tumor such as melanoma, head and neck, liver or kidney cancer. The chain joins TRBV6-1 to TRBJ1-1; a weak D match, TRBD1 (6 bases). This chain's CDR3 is CASSELGARKTAFF. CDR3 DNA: TGTGCCAGCAGTGAACTGGGGGCGCGTAAGACAGCTTTCTTT.